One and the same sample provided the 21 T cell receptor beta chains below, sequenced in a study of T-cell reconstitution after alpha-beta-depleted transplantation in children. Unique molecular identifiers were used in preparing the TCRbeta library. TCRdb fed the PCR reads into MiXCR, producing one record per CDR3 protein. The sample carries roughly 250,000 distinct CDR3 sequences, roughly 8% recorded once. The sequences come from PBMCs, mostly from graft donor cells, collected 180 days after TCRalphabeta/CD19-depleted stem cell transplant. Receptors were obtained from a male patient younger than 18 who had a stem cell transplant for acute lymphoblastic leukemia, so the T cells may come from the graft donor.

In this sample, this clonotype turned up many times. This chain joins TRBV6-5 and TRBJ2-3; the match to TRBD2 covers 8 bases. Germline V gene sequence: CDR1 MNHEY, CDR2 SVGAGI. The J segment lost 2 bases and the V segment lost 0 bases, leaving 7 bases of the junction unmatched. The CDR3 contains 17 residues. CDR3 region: CASSYSPAGGYTDTQYF. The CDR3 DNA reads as TGTGCCAGCAGTTACTCCCCGGCGGGAGGTTACACAGATACGCAGTATTTT.

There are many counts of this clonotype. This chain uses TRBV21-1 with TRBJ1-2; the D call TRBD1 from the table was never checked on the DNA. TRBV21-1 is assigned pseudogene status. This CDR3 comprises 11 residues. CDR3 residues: CASSKRGGYTF. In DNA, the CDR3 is TGTGCCAGCAGCAAAAGGGGGGGCTACACCTTC.

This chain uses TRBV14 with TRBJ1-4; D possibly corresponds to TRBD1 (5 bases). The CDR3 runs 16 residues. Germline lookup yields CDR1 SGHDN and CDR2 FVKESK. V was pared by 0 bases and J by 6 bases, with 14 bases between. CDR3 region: CASSQDPRGSYEKLFF. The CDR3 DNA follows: TGTGCCAGCAGCCAAGACCCGAGGGGCAGCTATGAAAAACTGTTTTTT.

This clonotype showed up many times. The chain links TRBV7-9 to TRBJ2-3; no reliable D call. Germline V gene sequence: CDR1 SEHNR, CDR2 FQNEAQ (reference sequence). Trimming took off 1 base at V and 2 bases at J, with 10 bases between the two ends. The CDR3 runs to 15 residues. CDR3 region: CASSLEKTLTDTQYF. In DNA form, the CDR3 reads TGTGCCAGCAGCTTAGAGAAGACCCTCACAGATACGCAGTATTTT.

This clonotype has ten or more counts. The CDR3 spells CASARGLTEAFF. Here the CDR3 DNA reads TGCGCCAGCGCAAGGGGGCTCACTGAAGCTTTCTTT. The chain combines TRBV10-2 with TRBJ1-1, with 7 bases fitting TRBD1. The CDR3 has 12 residues. J lost 4 bases, V lost 8 bases, and 4 bases had no gene match. Germline CDR1 is WSHSY and CDR2 is SAAADI.

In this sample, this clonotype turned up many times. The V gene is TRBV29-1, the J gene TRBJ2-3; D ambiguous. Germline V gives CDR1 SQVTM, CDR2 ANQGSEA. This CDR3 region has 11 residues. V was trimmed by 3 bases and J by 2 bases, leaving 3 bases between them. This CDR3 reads CSVDFTDTQYF. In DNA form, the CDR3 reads TGCAGCGTTGATTTCACAGATACGCAGTATTTT.

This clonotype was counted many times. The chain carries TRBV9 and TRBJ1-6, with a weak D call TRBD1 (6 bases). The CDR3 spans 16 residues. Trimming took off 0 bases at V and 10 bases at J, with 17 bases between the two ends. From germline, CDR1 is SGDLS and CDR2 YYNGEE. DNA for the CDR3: TGTGCCAGCAGCGTAGGGTCGGCAGGGGCCTTGTCACCCCTCCACTTT. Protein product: CASSVGSAGALSPLHF. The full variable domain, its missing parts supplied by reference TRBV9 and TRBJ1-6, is DSGVTQTPKHLITATGQRVTLRCSPRSGDLSVYWYQQSLDQGLQFLIQYYNGEERAKGNILERFSAQQFPDLHSELNLSSLELGDSALYFCASSVGSAGALSPLHFGNGTRLTVT.

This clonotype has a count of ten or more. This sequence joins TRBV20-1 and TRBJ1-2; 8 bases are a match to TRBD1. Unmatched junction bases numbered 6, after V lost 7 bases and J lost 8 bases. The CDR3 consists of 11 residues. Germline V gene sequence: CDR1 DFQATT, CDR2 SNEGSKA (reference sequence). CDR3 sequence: CSDDRGWGYTF. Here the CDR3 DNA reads TGCAGTGACGACAGGGGTTGGGGCTACACCTTC.

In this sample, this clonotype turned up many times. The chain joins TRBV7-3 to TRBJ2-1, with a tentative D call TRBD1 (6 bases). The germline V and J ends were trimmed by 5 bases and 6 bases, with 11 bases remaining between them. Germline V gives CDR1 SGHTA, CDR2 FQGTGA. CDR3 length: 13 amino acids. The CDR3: CASSPTQGNEQFF. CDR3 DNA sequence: TGTGCCAGCAGCCCAACACAGGGCAATGAGCAGTTCTTC.

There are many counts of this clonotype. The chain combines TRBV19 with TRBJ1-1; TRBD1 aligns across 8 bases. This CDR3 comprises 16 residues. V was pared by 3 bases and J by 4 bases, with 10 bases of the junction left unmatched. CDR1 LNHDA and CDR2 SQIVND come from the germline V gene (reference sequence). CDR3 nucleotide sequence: TGTGCCAGTAGTATTTCCCCGACAGGGGTTCGCACTGAAGCTTTCTTT. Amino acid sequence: CASSISPTGVRTEAFF.

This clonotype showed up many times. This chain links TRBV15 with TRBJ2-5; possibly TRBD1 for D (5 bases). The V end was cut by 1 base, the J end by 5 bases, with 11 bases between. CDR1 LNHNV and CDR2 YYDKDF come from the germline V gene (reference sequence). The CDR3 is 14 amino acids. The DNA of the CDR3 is TGTGCCACCAGCAGAGTGGGCAGGGCGGAGACCCAGTACTTC. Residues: CATSRVGRAETQYF. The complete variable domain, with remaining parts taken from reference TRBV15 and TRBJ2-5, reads DAMVIQNPRYQVTQFGKPVTLSCSQTLNHNVMYWYQQKSSQAPKLLFHYYDKDFNNEADTPDNFQSRRPNTSFCFLDIRSPGLGDTAMYLCATSRVGRAETQYFGPGTRLLVL.

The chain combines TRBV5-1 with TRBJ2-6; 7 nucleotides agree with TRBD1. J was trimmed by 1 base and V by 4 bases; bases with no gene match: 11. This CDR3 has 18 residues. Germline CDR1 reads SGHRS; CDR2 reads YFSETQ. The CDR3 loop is CASSQSDRVLSGANVLTF. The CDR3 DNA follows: TGCGCCAGCAGCCAGTCCGACAGGGTTTTATCTGGGGCCAACGTCCTGACTTTC.

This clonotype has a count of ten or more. CDR3: CASRTYNEQFF. The CDR3 DNA sequence: TGTGCCAGCAGGACCTACAATGAGCAGTTCTTC. The rearrangement links TRBV12-3 or TRBV12-4 to TRBJ2-1, with unresolved D. The length of the CDR3 is 11 residues. V was shortened by 6 bases and J by 2 bases, with 2 bases between the two germline ends.

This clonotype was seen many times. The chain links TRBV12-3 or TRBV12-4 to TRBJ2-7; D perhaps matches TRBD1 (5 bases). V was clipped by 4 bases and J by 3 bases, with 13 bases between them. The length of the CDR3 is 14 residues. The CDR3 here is CASSYGQGRYEQYF. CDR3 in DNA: TGTGCCAGCAGTTATGGCCAGGGCCGCTACGAGCAGTACTTC.

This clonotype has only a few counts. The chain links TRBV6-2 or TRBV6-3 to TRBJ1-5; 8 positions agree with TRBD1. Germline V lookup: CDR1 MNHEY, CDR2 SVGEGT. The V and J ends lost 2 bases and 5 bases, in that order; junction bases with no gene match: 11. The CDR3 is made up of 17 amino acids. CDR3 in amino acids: CASSYIRGREHYQPQHF. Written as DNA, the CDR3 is TGTGCCAGCAGTTACATCAGGGGGCGAGAACATTATCAGCCCCAGCATTTT.

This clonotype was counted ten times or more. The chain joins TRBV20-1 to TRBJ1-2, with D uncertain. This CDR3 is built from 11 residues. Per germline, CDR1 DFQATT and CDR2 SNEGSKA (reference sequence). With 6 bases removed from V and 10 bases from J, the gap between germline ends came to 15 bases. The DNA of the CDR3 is TGCAGTGCGACCTTGCGTACGGCCTACACCTTC. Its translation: CSATLRTAYTF.

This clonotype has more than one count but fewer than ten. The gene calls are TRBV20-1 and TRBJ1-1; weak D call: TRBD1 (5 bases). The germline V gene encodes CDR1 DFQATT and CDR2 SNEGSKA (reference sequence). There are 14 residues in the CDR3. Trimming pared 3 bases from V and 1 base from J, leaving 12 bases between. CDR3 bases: TGCAGTGCTAGGCCCCCCGGGACGAACACTGAAGCTTTCTTT. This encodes CSARPPGTNTEAFF.

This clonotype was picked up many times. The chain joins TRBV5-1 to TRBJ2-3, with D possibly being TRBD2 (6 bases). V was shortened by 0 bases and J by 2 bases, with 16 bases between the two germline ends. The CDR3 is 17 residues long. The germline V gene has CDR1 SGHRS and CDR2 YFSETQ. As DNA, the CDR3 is TGCGCCAGCAGCTTGGGGGGCCTAGCGACTTACACAGATACGCAGTATTTT. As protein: CASSLGGLATYTDTQYF.

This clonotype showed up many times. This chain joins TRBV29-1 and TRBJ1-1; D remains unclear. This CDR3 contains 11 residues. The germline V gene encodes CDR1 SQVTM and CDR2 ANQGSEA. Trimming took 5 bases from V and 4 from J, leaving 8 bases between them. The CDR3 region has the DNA TGCAGCGTTTTATGGGGCACTGAAGCTTTCTTT. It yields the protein CSVLWGTEAFF.

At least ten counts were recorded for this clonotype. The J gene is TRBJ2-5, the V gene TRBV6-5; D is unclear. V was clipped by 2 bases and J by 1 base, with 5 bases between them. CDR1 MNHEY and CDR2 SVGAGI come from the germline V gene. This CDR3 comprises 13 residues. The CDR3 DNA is TGTGCCAGCAGTTACCAACTCCAAGAGACCCAGTACTTC. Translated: CASSYQLQETQYF.

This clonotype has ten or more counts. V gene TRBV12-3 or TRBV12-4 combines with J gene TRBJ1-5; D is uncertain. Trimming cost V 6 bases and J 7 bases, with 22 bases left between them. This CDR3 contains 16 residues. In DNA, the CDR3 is TGTGCCAGCAGCCTTGGAGTCGGTTCGGGAAACCAGCCCCAGCATTTT. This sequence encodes CASSLGVGSGNQPQHF.